This TCR beta chain comes out of a study of cytomegalovirus exposure and HLA in healthy donors. Whole-study results and caveats: As a later analysis showed, a missense DCLRE1C variant was linked to trimming of TCR beta V- and J-genes. Rare TCR sequences predominated, though certain public TCRs were found in many donors.

PCR was performed using 60 Vbeta and 13 Jbeta primers. The repertoire was sequenced with immunoSEQ multiplex PCR; TCRdb's copy has only in-frame clones and lacks some. The repertoire holds 140,000 to 150,000 clones, with around 57% as singletons. Remarks on this clone: Its specificity is unknown.

Germline CDR1 is SGHVS and CDR2 is FQNEAQ. The CDR3 has 16 amino acids. The rearrangement joins TRBV7-8 to TRBJ2-5; TRBD1 matches at 9 bases. Near its end, the DNA agrees better with TRBJ2-7, so the J call may be wrong. The source material was PBMCs. The receptor's source is a male donor in good health and CMV-seronegative. Here the CDR3 DNA reads TGTGCCAGCAGCACGGGACAGGGATTAAGCTCCTACGAGCAGTACTTC. Its translation is CASSTGQGLSSYEQYF.